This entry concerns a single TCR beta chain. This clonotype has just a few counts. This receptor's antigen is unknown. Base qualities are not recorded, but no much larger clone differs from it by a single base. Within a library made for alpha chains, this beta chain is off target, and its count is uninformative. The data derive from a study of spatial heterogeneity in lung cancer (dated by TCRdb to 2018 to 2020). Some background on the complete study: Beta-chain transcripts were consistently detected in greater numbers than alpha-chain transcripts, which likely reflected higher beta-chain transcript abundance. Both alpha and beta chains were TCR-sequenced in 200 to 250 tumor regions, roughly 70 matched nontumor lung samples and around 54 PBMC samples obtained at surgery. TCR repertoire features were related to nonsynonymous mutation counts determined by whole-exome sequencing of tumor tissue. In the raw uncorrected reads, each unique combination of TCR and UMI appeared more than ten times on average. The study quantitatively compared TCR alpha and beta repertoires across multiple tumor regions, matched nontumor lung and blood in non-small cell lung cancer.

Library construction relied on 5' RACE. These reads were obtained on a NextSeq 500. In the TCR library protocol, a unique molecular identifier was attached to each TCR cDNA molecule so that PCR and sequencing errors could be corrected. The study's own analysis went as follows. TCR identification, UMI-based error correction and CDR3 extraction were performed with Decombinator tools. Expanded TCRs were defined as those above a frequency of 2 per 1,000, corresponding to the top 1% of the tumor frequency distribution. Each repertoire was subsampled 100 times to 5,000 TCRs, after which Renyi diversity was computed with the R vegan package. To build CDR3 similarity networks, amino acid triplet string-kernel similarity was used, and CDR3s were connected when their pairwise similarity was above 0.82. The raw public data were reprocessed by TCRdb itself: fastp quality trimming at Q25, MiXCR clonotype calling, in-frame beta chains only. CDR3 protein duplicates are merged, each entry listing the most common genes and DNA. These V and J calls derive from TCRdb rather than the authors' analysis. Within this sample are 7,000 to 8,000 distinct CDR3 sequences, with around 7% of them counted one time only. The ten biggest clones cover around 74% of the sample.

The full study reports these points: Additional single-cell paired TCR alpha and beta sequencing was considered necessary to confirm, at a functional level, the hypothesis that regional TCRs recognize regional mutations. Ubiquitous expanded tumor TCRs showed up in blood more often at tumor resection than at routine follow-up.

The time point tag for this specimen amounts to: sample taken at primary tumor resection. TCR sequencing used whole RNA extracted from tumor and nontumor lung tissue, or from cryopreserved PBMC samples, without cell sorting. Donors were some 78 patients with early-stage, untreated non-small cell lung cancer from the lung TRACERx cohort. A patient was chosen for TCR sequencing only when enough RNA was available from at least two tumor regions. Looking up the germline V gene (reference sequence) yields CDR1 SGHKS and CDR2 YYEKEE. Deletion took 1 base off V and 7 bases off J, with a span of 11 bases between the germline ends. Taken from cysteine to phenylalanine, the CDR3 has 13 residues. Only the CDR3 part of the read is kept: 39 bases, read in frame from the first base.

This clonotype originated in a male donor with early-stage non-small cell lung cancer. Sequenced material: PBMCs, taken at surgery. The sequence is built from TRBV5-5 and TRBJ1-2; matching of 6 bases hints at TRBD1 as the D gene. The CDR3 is CASSLNAGAGYTF. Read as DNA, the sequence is TGTGCCAGCAGCTTGAATGCAGGGGCTGGCTACACCTTC.